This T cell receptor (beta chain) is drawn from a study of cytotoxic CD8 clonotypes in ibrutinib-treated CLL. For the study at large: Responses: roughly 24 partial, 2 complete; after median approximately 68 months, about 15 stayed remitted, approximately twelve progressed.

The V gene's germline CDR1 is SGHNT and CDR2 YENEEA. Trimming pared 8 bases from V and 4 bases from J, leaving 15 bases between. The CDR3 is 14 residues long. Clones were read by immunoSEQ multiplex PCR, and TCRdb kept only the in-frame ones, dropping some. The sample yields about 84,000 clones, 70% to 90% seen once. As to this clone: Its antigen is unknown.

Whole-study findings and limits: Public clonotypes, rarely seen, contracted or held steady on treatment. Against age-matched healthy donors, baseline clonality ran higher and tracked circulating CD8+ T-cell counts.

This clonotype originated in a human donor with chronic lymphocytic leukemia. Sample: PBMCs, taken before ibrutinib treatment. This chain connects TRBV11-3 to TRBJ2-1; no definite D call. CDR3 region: CASGWGSRYNEQFF. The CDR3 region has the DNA TGTGCCAGCGGCTGGGGTAGCAGGTACAATGAGCAGTTCTTC.